The 19 T cell receptor beta chains below were found in one sample sequenced in a study of shared clonotypes between healthy human individuals. Clones were sequenced by immunoSEQ multiplex PCR, and TCRdb holds only the in-frame ones, with some missing. The sample lists about 2.5 million clones, approximately 90% occurring once. The sample was naive CD4+ T cells from PBMCs. This sample's subset: CD45RA+ positively selected. The receptors stem from a man aged 18 to 35 in good health. Some clones in this sample may be carry-over from other donors' samples.

This rearrangement joins TRBV6-5 to TRBJ1-4; possibly TRBD1 for D (5 bases). The CDR3 is made up of 16 amino acids. Germline loops: CDR1 MNHEY, CDR2 SVGAGI. V lost 2 bases and J lost 5, with 15 bases in between. The CDR3: CASSYQLGDGNEKLFF. The CDR3 coding sequence is TGTGCCAGCAGTTACCAGTTGGGGGACGGAAATGAAAAACTGTTTTTT.

This chain connects TRBV6-6 to TRBJ1-1; D unclear. V dropped 2 bases and J dropped 8 bases, with 18 bases sitting between them. The length of the CDR3 is 15 residues. The germline gives CDR1 MNHNY, CDR2 SVGAGI (reference sequence). As DNA, the CDR3 is TGTGCCAGCAGTTACCCACGCGGGGATCGACTAGAAGCTTTCTTT. As protein: CASSYPRGDRLEAFF.

The table lists this clone with a count of one. V usage is TRBV6-9 and J usage is TRBJ1-1; 7 bases are a match to TRBD1. The junction had 10 bases not matched to a gene; V was cut back by 8 bases and J by 4 bases. The CDR3 runs to 14 residues. Germline lookup yields CDR1 MNHGY and CDR2 SVAAGI. CDR3 nucleotides: TGTGCCAGCCCTCCCCGAAGGGGGCCCACTGAAGCTTTCTTT. Its protein product is CASPPRRGPTEAFF.

With respect to this clone: The sample holds other DNA sequences that translate to the same CDR3. This rearrangement joins TRBV7-9 to TRBJ1-3, with TRBD1 matching 7 bases. In germline, CDR1 is SEHNR, CDR2 FQNEAQ (reference sequence). The CDR3 loop spans 14 amino acids. Trimming cost V 7 bases and J 2 bases; bases outside gene matches: 5. Here the CDR3 reads CASTWGTAGNTIYF. CDR3 in DNA: TGTGCCAGCACTTGGGGGACAGCTGGAAACACCATATATTTT.

This chain links TRBV4-1 with TRBJ2-1; D is unclear. The CDR3 runs to 16 residues. The ends were cut back, 1 base at V and 2 bases at J, with 12 bases in the middle. Looked up from germline, CDR1 is MGHRA and CDR2 is YSYEKL. Here the CDR3 DNA reads TGCGCCAGCAGCCAAGGGGCTGGTCTTACCTACAATGAGCAGTTCTTC. Protein sequence: CASSQGAGLTYNEQFF.

This clone has just a few counts. The gene calls are TRBV7-3 and TRBJ1-2; D is ambiguous. V was trimmed by 5 bases and J by 4 bases, leaving 11 bases between them. The CDR3 contains 13 residues. CDR1 is SGHTA and CDR2 is FQGTGA in the germline V gene. The CDR3 loop reads CASSPGQVYGYTF. In DNA, the CDR3 is TGTGCCAGCAGCCCTGGGCAGGTCTATGGCTACACCTTC.

With regard to this clone: Other DNA sequences in the sample encode the same CDR3. The chain has TRBV9 and TRBJ2-7, with TRBD1 matching over 8 bases. From germline, CDR1 is SGDLS and CDR2 YYNGEE. The length of the CDR3 is 14 residues. J was trimmed by 3 bases and V by 3 bases; bases with no gene match: 5. The CDR3 loop is CASSADRGVYEQYF. The CDR3 DNA is TGTGCCAGCAGCGCCGACAGGGGAGTCTACGAGCAGTACTTC.

The chain links TRBV28 to TRBJ1-1, with D perhaps TRBD1 (5 bases). This CDR3 spans 15 amino acids. CDR1 is MDHEN, CDR2 SYDVKM, per germline. Trimming pared 5 bases from V and 6 bases from J, leaving 19 bases between. CDR3 sequence: CASSLRFRSRAEAFF. Here the CDR3 DNA reads TGTGCCAGCAGTCTCCGTTTTAGGTCCAGGGCTGAAGCTTTCTTT.

The DNA of the CDR3 is TGTGCCAGCAGCTGGGGACTAGCGGGAGCCTCCTACAATGAGCAGTTCTTC. Translated: CASSWGLAGASYNEQFF. V is TRBV5-5 and J is TRBJ2-1; TRBD2 aligns across 14 bases. This CDR3 is 17 amino acids long. Germline-derived CDR1 and CDR2 are SGHKS and YYEKEE (reference sequence). The J segment lost 0 bases and the V segment lost 3 bases, leaving 2 bases of the junction unmatched.

V and J are TRBV7-9 and TRBJ2-1; no reliable D call. Germline V gene data show CDR1 as SEHNR and CDR2 as FQNEAQ (reference sequence). Trimming took off 2 bases at V and 5 bases at J, with 13 bases between the two ends. The CDR3 sequence is 15 residues long. The CDR3: CASSLRGSSHNEQFF. CDR3 coding DNA: TGTGCCAGCAGCTTACGCGGAAGTAGCCACAATGAGCAGTTCTTC.

J is TRBJ1-3 and V is TRBV10-2; D unresolved. The CDR3 covers 17 residues. Germline CDR1 WSHSY, CDR2 SAAADI. Trimming took 0 bases from V and 0 from J, leaving 12 bases between them. CDR3 in DNA: TGCGCCAGCAGTGAGTCGACCGGCCTGAGCTCTGGAAACACCATATATTTT. Residues: CASSESTGLSSGNTIYF.

As to this clone: The identical CDR3 is also encoded by other nucleotide sequences in the sample. The chain couples TRBV28 to TRBJ2-7; 12 bases map to TRBD1. The CDR3 extends over 15 amino acids. CDR1 MDHEN and CDR2 SYDVKM come from the germline V gene. V dropped 8 bases and J dropped 5; count of bases not matched to a gene: 10. Written as DNA, the CDR3 is TGTGCCAGCTCCCCGGGACAGGGGGCTTTCCACGAGCAGTACTTC. Translating gives CASSPGQGAFHEQYF.

V gene TRBV5-1 combines with J gene TRBJ2-2, with 9 bases aligning to TRBD1. V lost 3 bases to trimming and J lost 7 bases; unmatched junction nucleotides: 7. Per the germline V gene, CDR1 is SGHRS and CDR2 is YFSETQ. This CDR3 region has 15 residues. CDR3 sequence reads: CASSYIQGAGGELFF. In nucleotides, the CDR3 is TGCGCCAGCAGCTACATACAGGGGGCCGGCGGGGAGCTGTTTTTT.

The genes are TRBV18 and TRBJ2-5; no reliable D call. The CDR3 spans 12 residues. V lost 6 bases, J lost 5 bases, and 10 bases lay in between. Germline V CDR1 and CDR2: KGHSH, LQKENI. Written as DNA, the CDR3 is TGTGCCAGCTCTGACGCCCGGGAGACCCAGTACTTC. The encoded protein is CASSDARETQYF.

This chain connects TRBV10-3 to TRBJ2-7; D perhaps matches TRBD1 (6 bases). The CDR3 runs to 17 residues. Trimming left V 5 bases short and J 1 base short, with 21 bases between. In germline, CDR1 is ENHRY, CDR2 SYGVKD. The CDR3 DNA sequence: TGTGCCATCAGTCGAAAAATTTCCGGGACACAATCCTACGAGCAGTACTTC. Translation: CAISRKISGTQSYEQYF.

This chain connects TRBV18 to TRBJ2-5; 12 bases map to TRBD1. Per the germline V gene, CDR1 is KGHSH and CDR2 is LQKENI. The J segment lost 5 bases and the V segment lost 6 bases, leaving 4 bases of the junction unmatched. The CDR3 runs 14 residues. CDR3 sequence reads: CASSGTGGMETQYF. Written as DNA, the CDR3 is TGTGCCAGCTCCGGGACAGGGGGCATGGAGACCCAGTACTTC. Supplemented by reference TRBV18 and TRBJ2-5, the full variable domain reads NAGVMQNPRHLVRRRGQEARLRCSPMKGHSHVYWYRQLPEEGLKFMVYLQKENIIDESGMPKERFSAEFPKEGPSILRIQQVVRGDSAAYFCASSGTGGMETQYFGPGTRLLVL.

This chain uses TRBV27 with TRBJ2-7; the match to TRBD1 covers 12 bases. V was clipped by 5 bases and J by 6 bases; unmatched bases: 8. The CDR3 spans 15 residues. CDR1 is MNHEY, CDR2 SMNVEV, per germline (reference sequence). The CDR3 DNA follows: TGTGCCAGCAGTGTAGGGGGACAGGGGGCAGGCGAGCAGTACTTC. It yields the protein CASSVGGQGAGEQYF.

In the case of this clone: Other DNA sequences within the sample encode an identical CDR3. The chain carries TRBV7-9 and TRBJ2-3; D gene unclear. This CDR3 is 13 amino acids long. Between the trimmed V and J ends, which lost 3 bases and 6 bases, there was a span of 10 bases. Germline assignment: CDR1 SEHNR and CDR2 FQNEAQ (reference sequence). Here the CDR3 DNA reads TGTGCCAGCAGCTTGGAGAGTCCGGATACGCAGTATTTT. Translating it yields CASSLESPDTQYF.

The chain carries TRBV4-1 and TRBJ1-3; no reliable D call. Germline V gene data show CDR1 as MGHRA and CDR2 as YSYEKL. V gave up 1 base and J gave up 6 bases, with 19 bases separating them. The CDR3 is 17 amino acids. The CDR3 loop reads CASSQVGRRQRENTIYF. The CDR3 DNA reads as TGCGCCAGCAGCCAAGTTGGTCGGCGGCAACGGGAAAACACCATATATTTT.